This entry concerns a single T cell receptor (beta chain). What it binds is not known. Tumor samples were obtained before definitive surgery or chemotherapy. Data came from immunoSEQ multiplex PCR; TCRdb stores just in-frame clones and leaves some out. In the table there are some 15,000 clones, 86% of which are singletons. This specimen comes from a study of high-grade serous ovarian cancer treatment subgroups. At the level of the study: Samples averaged approximately 13,000 reads and 6,900 or so unique TCR beta rearrangements.

This CDR3 has 14 residues. From germline, CDR1 is SGHTA and CDR2 FQGNSA. V was trimmed by 7 bases and J by 5 bases, leaving 15 bases between them. The study's findings and limits: Only CDR3 was analyzed; CDR1 and CDR2 were not. Without spatial data, bulk sequencing limits insight into HGSC tumor diversity.

Source material: tumor tissue. This sequence was found in a human donor with high-grade serous ovarian cancer. The chain uses TRBV7-2 and TRBJ2-4; tentative D call: TRBD1 (6 bases). The CDR3 sequence: CASTQWGRENIQYF. Written as DNA, the CDR3 is TGTGCCAGCACCCAATGGGGGCGCGAAAACATTCAGTACTTC.